This is a list of T cell receptor beta chains from one sample in a study of T cell repertoires in cytomegalovirus infection. These receptors' targets are unknown. TCRdb re-called the reads through MiXCR, storing one row per CDR3 protein. Of 900,000 to 950,000 distinct CDR3 sequences in the sample, approximately 31% were seen once. The sequenced sample was cultured CD8+ T cells from PBMCs, obtained from culture after CMV antigen stimulation. The receptors derive from a human donor in good health (CMV status not recorded). Some clones in this sample may be carry-over from other donors' samples. CDR3s include the opening cysteine and the closing phenylalanine or tryptophan. The D gene is left open where the match is weak. Part of the rows lack a size; the others show once, few, many or a class for expanded clones.

>TRBD2|few|TRBJ2-1|TRBV19
TGTGCCAGTAGGGCGCGGGGGACCTCCTACAATGAGCAGTTCTTC
CASRARGTSYNEQFF
>NA|few|TRBJ2-3|TRBV14
TGTGCCAGCAGCCCCATATCCGCAGGCACAGATACGCAGTATTTT
CASSPISAGTDTQYF
>NA|few|TRBJ2-7|TRBV19
TGTGCCAGTGCTCCCGGGAGCGAGCTGTACGAGCAGTACTTC
CASAPGSELYEQYF
>TRBD1|NA|TRBJ1-2|TRBV2
TGTGCCAGCAGCGGACAGGGTTTTAACTATGGCTACACCTTC
CASSGQGFNYGYTF
>TRBD1|NA|TRBJ1-2|TRBV4-3
TGCGCCAGCAGCCTCTCCATCGAGGGACAGCCTATAGGCTACACCTTC
CASSLSIEGQPIGYTF
>TRBD2|NA|TRBJ2-3|TRBV2
TGTGCCAGCAGTGAAGGGGGGACTAGCGGGGGGTTGTTCACAGATACGCAGTATTTT
CASSEGGTSGGLFTDTQYF
>NA|few|TRBJ1-1|TRBV7-9
TGTGCCAGCAGCTTAGGAAGGGGGTTACCGAACACTGAAGCTTTCTTT
CASSLGRGLPNTEAFF
>NA|NA|TRBJ2-1|TRBV2
TGTGCCAGCGAGGGTAATGAGCAGTTCTTC
CASEGNEQFF
>NA|NA|TRBJ1-1|TRBV4-1
TGCGCCAGCAGCCAAAGCAGGCGGGAATGGACTGAAGCTTTCTTT
CASSQSRREWTEAFF
>NA|NA|TRBJ2-7|TRBV5-4
TGTGCCAGCAGCGACGTCCCCGGGGAGCACTACGAGCAGTACTTC
CASSDVPGEHYEQYF
>TRBD2|few|TRBJ2-3|TRBV12-3/TRBV12-4
TGTGCCAGCAGGGGGACTAGCGGCCCTACCACAGATACGCAGTATTTT
CASRGTSGPTTDTQYF
>NA|NA|TRBJ2-5|TRBV4-1
TGCGCCAGCAGCCAATCAGGGCCCCAAGAGACCCAGTACTTC
CASSQSGPQETQYF
>TRBD1|many|TRBJ1-3|TRBV7-9
TGTGCCAGCAGCCCCCAGCGGACAGGCGGAAACACCATATATTTT
CASSPQRTGGNTIYF
>NA|NA|TRBJ2-6|TRBV7-3
TGTGCCAGCAGCTTAACCCTAAATGGCGCTGGGGCCAACGTCCTGACTTTC
CASSLTLNGAGANVLTF
>NA|few|TRBJ2-1|TRBV12-3/TRBV12-4
TGTGCCAGCAGGGTGGCTAGCTCCTACAATGAGCAGTTCTTC
CASRVASSYNEQFF
>NA|NA|TRBJ2-7|TRBV5-4
TGTGCCACCGTAGACAGTTACTACGAGCAGTACTTC
CATVDSYYEQYF
>NA|NA|TRBJ1-2|TRBV7-6
TGTGCCACCACGATGCTTATGGCTCCTCCAGTTCATGGCTACACCTTC
CATTMLMAPPVHGYTF
>TRBD2|NA|TRBJ2-5|TRBV13
TGTGCCAGCAGCCCCTCGGCTAGCGGTGGAGAGACCCAGTACTTC
CASSPSASGGETQYF
>NA|NA|TRBJ2-7|TRBV12-3/TRBV12-4
TGTGCCAGCAGTTGGACGGCCCAAACCTACGAGCAGTACTTC
CASSWTAQTYEQYF
>TRBD1|few|TRBJ2-3|TRBV7-9
TGTGCCAGCAGGTACAGGGGGCAAAGCACAGATACGCAGTATTTT
CASRYRGQSTDTQYF
>NA|NA|TRBJ1-5|TRBV24-1
TGTGCCACCTCTGGGGGGGGCGGTAATCAGCCCCAGCATTTT
CATSGGGGNQPQHF
>NA|NA|TRBJ1-1|TRBV9
TGTGCCAGCAGCGTAGGCAGGGGAGGCACTGAAGCTTTCTTT
CASSVGRGGTEAFF
>NA|NA|TRBJ2-5|TRBV4-2
TGTGCCGGCAGCCAAGAGGGGGGCCTAGTACAAGAGACCCAGTACTTC
CAGSQEGGLVQETQYF
>NA|once|TRBJ1-5|TRBV6-1
TGTGCCAGCAGTGACTTTTGGGGTGAGGACAATCAGCCCCAGCATTTT
CASSDFWGEDNQPQHF
>NA|NA|TRBJ2-3|TRBV12-3/TRBV12-4
TGTGCCAGCAGTTTATTGGACAGCGGTGCAGATACGCAGTATTTT
CASSLLDSGADTQYF
>NA|NA|TRBJ1-3|TRBV11-2
TGTGCCAGCAGCTTAGATTCAGAGGACCCACGGGGAAACACCATATATTTT
CASSLDSEDPRGNTIYF
>NA|many|TRBJ1-2|TRBV4-1
TGCGCCAGCAGCCAAGGGGTACAGCCAAACTATGGCTACACCTTC
CASSQGVQPNYGYTF
>TRBD1|NA|TRBJ1-5|TRBV6-2/TRBV6-3
TGTGCCAACACCCTCACAGGGGCAGGGCAGCCCCAGCATTTT
CANTLTGAGQPQHF
>NA|NA|TRBJ1-5|TRBV7-8
TGTGCCAGCAGCTTAGGTCACGGTTACGTCAATCAGCCCCAGCATTTT
CASSLGHGYVNQPQHF
>NA|many|TRBJ1-5|TRBV27
TGTGCCAGCAGTGTAAAACAGGGAAATCAGCCCCAGCATTTT
CASSVKQGNQPQHF
>NA|NA|TRBJ2-4|TRBV12-3/TRBV12-4
TGTGCCAGCAGATTTGGGGATGGCATTCAGTACTTC
CASRFGDGIQYF
>NA|many|TRBJ2-7|TRBV6-1
TGTGCCAGCAGTGGGTTCTCCTACGAGCAGTACTTC
CASSGFSYEQYF
>TRBD1|NA|TRBJ2-2|TRBV15
TGTGCCACCAGCGTGGGACAGGGGGGCACCGGGGAGCTGTTTTTT
CATSVGQGGTGELFF
>TRBD2|NA|TRBJ2-7|TRBV7-9
TGTGCCAGCAGCTCCGAGCGGGGGGGCTACGAGCAGTACTTC
CASSSERGGYEQYF
>NA|NA|TRBJ1-2|TRBV19
TGTGCCAGTAGTACCCCGGGGCTCGGAGGCTACACCTTC
CASSTPGLGGYTF
>NA|NA|TRBJ1-5|TRBV28
TGTGCCAGCAGTTTTGCGGGTCTGCACCGGCCCCAGCATTTT
CASSFAGLHRPQHF
>NA|NA|TRBJ2-3|TRBV13
TGTGCCAGCAGCTCCGGGGGACTGAGCACAAATACGCAGTATTTT
CASSSGGLSTNTQYF
>NA|NA|TRBJ2-5|TRBV20-1
TGCAGTGCTCCCTCAGACTGGGGTTTTAACTTGGAGACCCAGTACTTC
CSAPSDWGFNLETQYF
>TRBD2|many|TRBJ2-1|TRBV7-2
TGTGCCAGCAGCTTCAACGGACTAGACAATGAGCAGTTCTTC
CASSFNGLDNEQFF
>NA|few|TRBJ2-2|TRBV12-3/TRBV12-4
TGTGCCAGCAGTTTCTTGACAGTTCCCTTGGGCTTTAACACCGGGGAGCTGTTTTTT
CASSFLTVPLGFNTGELFF
>TRBD2|few|TRBJ2-1|TRBV6-5
TGTGCCAGCAGTTACATAGCGGGGGGCGGCAATGAGCAGTTCTTC
CASSYIAGGGNEQFF
>NA|NA|TRBJ1-6|TRBV27
TGTGCCAGCAGTTGGGGGTCGGGCAATTCACCCCTCCACTTT
CASSWGSGNSPLHF
>TRBD1|few|TRBJ2-1|TRBV12-3/TRBV12-4
TGTGCCAGCAGTGTAGGGACAGCCTACAATGAGCAGTTCTTC
CASSVGTAYNEQFF
>TRBD2|NA|TRBJ2-3|TRBV6-4
TGTGCCAGCAGTTTCGAAGCGGGGGCCGGCACAGATACGCAGTATTTT
CASSFEAGAGTDTQYF
>TRBD1|NA|TRBJ2-2|TRBV27
TGTGCCAGCAGTTCATCGAGGACAGGGTTTATCGCCGGGGAGCTGTTTTTT
CASSSSRTGFIAGELFF
>NA|few|TRBJ1-2|TRBV11-1
TGTGCCAGCAGCTTCCAGGCCATGTATGGCTACACCTTC
CASSFQAMYGYTF
>NA|NA|TRBJ2-2|TRBV28
TGTGCCAGCAGTTTATTAGTCCCGAACACCGGGGAGCTGTTTTTT
CASSLLVPNTGELFF
>NA|NA|TRBJ1-3|TRBV20-1
TGCAGTGCTAGAGAGAGGGGTGGAAACACCATATATTTT
CSARERGGNTIYF
>NA|NA|TRBJ1-1|TRBV7-2
TGTGCCAGCAGCCAACGACGGATGAACACTGAAGCTTTCTTT
CASSQRRMNTEAFF
>TRBD1|few|TRBJ1-2|TRBV15
TGTGCCACCAGCAGACCGTGGGGGAACCGGGACAGGGGGGTCGGCTACACCTTC
CATSRPWGNRDRGVGYTF
>NA|NA|TRBJ2-1|TRBV14
TGTGCCAGCAGCCAAGGATGGGCCCTCAACTCCTACAATGAGCAGTTCTTC
CASSQGWALNSYNEQFF
>NA|few|TRBJ2-7|TRBV7-2
TGTGCCAGCAGCATCGCCTACGAGCAGTACTTC
CASSIAYEQYF
>TRBD1|NA|TRBJ2-1|TRBV6-1
TGTGCCAGCAGTGAACATGGGACAGGGAACAATGAGCAGTTCTTC
CASSEHGTGNNEQFF
>NA|few|TRBJ1-5|TRBV28
TGTGCCAGCAGTTTTTCGGGAATTAGCAATCAGCCCCAGCATTTT
CASSFSGISNQPQHF
>TRBD1|few|TRBJ2-5|TRBV4-1
TGCGCCAGCAGCCACGAGGACAGGGGGCTAAAGACCCAGTACTTC
CASSHEDRGLKTQYF
>NA|NA|TRBJ2-3|TRBV5-1
TGCGCCAGCAGCTTGGTGGGGTCCCCCACAGATACGCAGTATTTT
CASSLVGSPTDTQYF
>NA|many|TRBJ1-6|TRBV7-2
TGTGCCAGCAGCCCAGCCGGGATATGGAATAATTCACCCCTCCACTTT
CASSPAGIWNNSPLHF
>NA|NA|TRBJ2-1|TRBV4-2
TGTGCCAGCAGCCAAGATTGGCAGACCCCTTACTACAATGAGCAGTTCTTC
CASSQDWQTPYYNEQFF
>NA|NA|TRBJ1-2|TRBV29-1
TGCAGCGCCCCGGAGGGCCTCTATGGCTACACCTTC
CSAPEGLYGYTF
>NA|NA|TRBJ2-1|TRBV2
TGTGCCAGCAGTGAAGGTATGGATCCCAATGAGCAGTTCTTC
CASSEGMDPNEQFF